This TCR beta chain was identified during a study of persistence of HIV-infected CD4 T cells. Germline V lookup: CDR1 LNHDA, CDR2 SQIVND (reference sequence). This CDR3 is built from 15 residues. Trimming took 3 bases from V and 8 from J, leaving 18 bases between them. Stimulation used about 10 ug/mL lysate from CMV-infected fibroblasts. CD40L/CD69 double-negative CD45RO-high memory CD4+ T cells were collected. To note about this clone: The antigen remains undetermined.

The immunoSEQ assay was version 4, run in survey mode. Method: immunoSEQ multiplex PCR; TCRdb's copy keeps in-frame clones and lacks some. The sample yields roughly 35,000 clones, approximately 84% seen once. This specimen was CD4+ T cells sorted from PBMCs after approximately 18-hour stimulation, taken from a patient who received antiretroviral therapy. The clonotype originates from an adult man with HIV who was CMV-seropositive. J is TRBJ2-3 and V is TRBV19, with a possible D match to TRBD1 (6 bases). In nucleotides, the CDR3 is TGTGCCAGTAGTATCGGGCGGGCTCGAGGGGGTACGCAGTATTTT. This sequence encodes CASSIGRARGGTQYF.